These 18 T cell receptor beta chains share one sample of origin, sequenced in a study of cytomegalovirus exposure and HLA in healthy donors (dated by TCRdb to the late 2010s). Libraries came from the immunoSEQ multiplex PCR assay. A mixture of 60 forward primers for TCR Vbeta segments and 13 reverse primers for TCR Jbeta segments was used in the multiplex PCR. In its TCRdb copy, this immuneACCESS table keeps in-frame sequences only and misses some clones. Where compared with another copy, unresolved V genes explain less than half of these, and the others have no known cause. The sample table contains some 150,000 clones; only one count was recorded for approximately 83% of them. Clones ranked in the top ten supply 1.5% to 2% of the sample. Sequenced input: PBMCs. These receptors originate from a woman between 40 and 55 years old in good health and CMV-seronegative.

The CDR3 loop reads CASSEGVAGGPYEQYF. Written as DNA, the CDR3 is TGTGCCAGCAGTGAAGGCGTAGCGGGGGGGCCCTACGAGCAGTACTTC. V is TRBV6-1 and J is TRBJ2-5; 11 positions match TRBD2. The DNA matches TRBJ2-7 better at its end, which makes the J call doubtful. CDR1 and CDR2 from the germline V gene are MNHNS and SASEGT. The CDR3 length is 16 residues.

CDR3 DNA: TGTGCCAGCAGCGAACGGGCTCGGGGCACCGGGGAGCTGTTTTTT. Protein sequence: CASSERARGTGELFF. The chain has TRBV28 and TRBJ2-2; a weak D match, TRBD2 (5 bases). Trimming pared 6 bases from V and 4 bases from J, leaving 15 bases between. CDR1 is MDHEN, CDR2 SYDVKM, per germline. The CDR3 covers 15 residues.

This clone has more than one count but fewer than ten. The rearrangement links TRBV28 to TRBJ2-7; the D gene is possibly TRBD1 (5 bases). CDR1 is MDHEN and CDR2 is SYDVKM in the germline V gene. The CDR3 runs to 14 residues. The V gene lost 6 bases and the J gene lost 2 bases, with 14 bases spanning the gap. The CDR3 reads CASSARQSAYEQYF. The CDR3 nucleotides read TGTGCCAGCAGCGCGAGACAGTCCGCCTACGAGCAGTACTTC. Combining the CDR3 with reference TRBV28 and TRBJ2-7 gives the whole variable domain DVKVTQSSRYLVKRTGEKVFLECVQDMDHENMFWYRQDPGLGLRLIYFSYDVKMKEKGDIPEGYSVSREKKERFSLILESASTNQTSMYLCASSARQSAYEQYFGPGTRLTVT.

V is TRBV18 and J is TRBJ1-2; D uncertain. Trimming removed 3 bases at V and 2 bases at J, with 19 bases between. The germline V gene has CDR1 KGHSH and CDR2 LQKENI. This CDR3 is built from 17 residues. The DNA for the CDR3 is TGTGCCAGCTCACCGACTAGTGGGAACAGAAGGAACTATGGCTACACCTTC. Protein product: CASSPTSGNRRNYGYTF.

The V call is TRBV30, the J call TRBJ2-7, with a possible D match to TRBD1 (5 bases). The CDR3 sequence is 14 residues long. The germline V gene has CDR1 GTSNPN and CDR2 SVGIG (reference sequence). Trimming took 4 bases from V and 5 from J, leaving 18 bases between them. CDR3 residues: CAWTGPQGIHEQYF. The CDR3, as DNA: TGTGCCTGGACCGGGCCCCAGGGAATCCACGAGCAGTACTTC. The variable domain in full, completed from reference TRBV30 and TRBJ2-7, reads SQTIHQWPATLVQPVGSPLSLECTVEGTSNPNLYWYRQAAGRGLQLLFYSVGIGQISSEVPQNLSASRPQDRQFILSSKKLLLSDSGFYLCAWTGPQGIHEQYFGPGTRLTVT.

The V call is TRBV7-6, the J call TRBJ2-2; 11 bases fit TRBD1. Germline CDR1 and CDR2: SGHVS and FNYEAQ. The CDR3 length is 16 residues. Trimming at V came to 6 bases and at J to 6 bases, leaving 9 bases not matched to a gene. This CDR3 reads CASRRDRGDGAGELFF. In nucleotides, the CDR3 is TGTGCCAGCAGACGGGACAGGGGGGATGGGGCCGGGGAGCTGTTTTTT.

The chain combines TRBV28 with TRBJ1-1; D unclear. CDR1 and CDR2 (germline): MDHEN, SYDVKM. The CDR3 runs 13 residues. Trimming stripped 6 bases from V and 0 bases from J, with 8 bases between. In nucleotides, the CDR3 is TGTGCCAGCAGACCTCAGGTGAACACTGAAGCTTTCTTT. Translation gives CASRPQVNTEAFF.

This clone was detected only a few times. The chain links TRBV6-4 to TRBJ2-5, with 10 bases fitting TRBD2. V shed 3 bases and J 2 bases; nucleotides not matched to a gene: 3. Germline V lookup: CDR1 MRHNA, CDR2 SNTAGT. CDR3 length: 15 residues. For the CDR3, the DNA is TGTGCCAGCAGTGAAAGCGGGGGGGGTCAAGAGACCCAGTACTTC. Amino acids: CASSESGGGQETQYF.

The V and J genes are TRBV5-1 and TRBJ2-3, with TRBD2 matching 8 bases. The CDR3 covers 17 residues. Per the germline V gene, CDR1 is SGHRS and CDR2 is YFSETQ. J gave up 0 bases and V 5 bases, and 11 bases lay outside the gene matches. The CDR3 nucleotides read TGCGCCAGCAGGCCAACCGGACTAGCTGCTAGCACAGATACGCAGTATTTT. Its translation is CASRPTGLAASTDTQYF.

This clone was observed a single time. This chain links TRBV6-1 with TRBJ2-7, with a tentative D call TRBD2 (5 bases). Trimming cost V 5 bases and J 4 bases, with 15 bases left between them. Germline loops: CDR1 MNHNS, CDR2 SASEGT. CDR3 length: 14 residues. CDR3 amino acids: CASSWESPRYEQYF. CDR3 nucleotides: TGTGCCAGCAGTTGGGAGTCACCTCGGTACGAGCAGTACTTC.

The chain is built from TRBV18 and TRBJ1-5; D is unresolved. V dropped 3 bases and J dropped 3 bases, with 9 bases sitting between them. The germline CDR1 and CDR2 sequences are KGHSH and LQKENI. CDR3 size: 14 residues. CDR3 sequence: CASSPPQVNQPQHF. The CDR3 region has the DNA TGTGCCAGCTCACCGCCACAAGTCAATCAGCCCCAGCATTTT. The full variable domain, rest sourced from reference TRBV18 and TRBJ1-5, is NAGVMQNPRHLVRRRGQEARLRCSPMKGHSHVYWYRQLPEEGLKFMVYLQKENIIDESGMPKERFSAEFPKEGPSILRIQQVVRGDSAAYFCASSPPQVNQPQHFGDGTRLSIL.

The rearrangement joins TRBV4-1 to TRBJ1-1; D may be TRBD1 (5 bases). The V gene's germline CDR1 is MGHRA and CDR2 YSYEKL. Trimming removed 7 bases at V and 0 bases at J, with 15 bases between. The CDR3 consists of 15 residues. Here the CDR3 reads CASTPQGAMNTEAFF. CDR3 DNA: TGCGCCAGCACTCCTCAAGGGGCTATGAACACTGAAGCTTTCTTT.

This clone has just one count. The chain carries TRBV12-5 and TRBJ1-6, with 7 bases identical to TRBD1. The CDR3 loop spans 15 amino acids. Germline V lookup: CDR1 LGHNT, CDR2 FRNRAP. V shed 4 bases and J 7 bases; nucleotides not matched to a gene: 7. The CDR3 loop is CASGWRTGLNSPLHF. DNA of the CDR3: TGTGCTAGTGGTTGGAGGACAGGACTGAATTCACCCCTCCACTTT.

The CDR3 bases are TGTGCCAGCAGTCAGACAGGTTTCGGCTACACCTTC. Residues: CASSQTGFGYTF. The V call is TRBV6-1, the J call TRBJ1-2; D is possibly TRBD1 (6 bases). The CDR3 runs 12 residues. Germline V CDR1 and CDR2: MNHNS, SASEGT. Trimming removed 5 bases at V and 8 bases at J, with 12 bases between.

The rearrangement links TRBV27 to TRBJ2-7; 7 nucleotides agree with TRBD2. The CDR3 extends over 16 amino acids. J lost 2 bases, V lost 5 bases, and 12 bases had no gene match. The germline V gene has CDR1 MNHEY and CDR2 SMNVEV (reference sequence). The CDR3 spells CASSTSAGQRTYEQYF. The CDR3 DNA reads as TGTGCCAGCAGTACTTCAGCGGGGCAAAGAACCTACGAGCAGTACTTC.

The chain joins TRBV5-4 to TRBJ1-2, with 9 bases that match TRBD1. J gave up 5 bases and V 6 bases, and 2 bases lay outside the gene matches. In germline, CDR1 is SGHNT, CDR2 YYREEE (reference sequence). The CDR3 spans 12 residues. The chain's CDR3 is CASKDRGYGYTF. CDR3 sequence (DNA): TGTGCCAGCAAAGACAGGGGGTATGGCTACACCTTC.

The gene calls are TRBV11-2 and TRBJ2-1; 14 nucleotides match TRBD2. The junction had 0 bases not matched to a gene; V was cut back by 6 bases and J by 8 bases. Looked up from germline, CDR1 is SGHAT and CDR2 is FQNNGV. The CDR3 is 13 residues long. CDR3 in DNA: TGTGCCAGCAGGACTAGCGGGAGGGATGAGCAGTTCTTC. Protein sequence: CASRTSGRDEQFF. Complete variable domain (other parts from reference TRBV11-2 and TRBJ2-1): EAGVAQSPRYKIIEKRQSVAFWCNPISGHATLYWYQQILGQGPKLLIQFQNNGVVDDSQLPKDRFSAERLKGVDSTLKIQPAKLEDSAVYLCASRTSGRDEQFFGPGTRLTVL.

CDR3 sequence (DNA): TGCGCCAGCAGTGAGTGGTTAGCGGGGGTCGACTACAATGAGCAGTTCTTC. It translates to CASSEWLAGVDYNEQFF. The chain carries TRBV10-2 and TRBJ2-1; 9 bases align to TRBD2. CDR1 is WSHSY and CDR2 is SAAADI in the germline V gene. CDR3 length equals 17 residues. Trimming took 1 base from V and 3 from J; bases not matched to a gene: 7.